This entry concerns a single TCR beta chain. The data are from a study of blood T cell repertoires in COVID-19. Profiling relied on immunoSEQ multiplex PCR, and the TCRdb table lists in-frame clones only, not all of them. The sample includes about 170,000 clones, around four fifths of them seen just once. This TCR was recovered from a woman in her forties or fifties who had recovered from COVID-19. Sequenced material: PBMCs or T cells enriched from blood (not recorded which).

The CDR3 reads CASSLGLAGADTQYF. The DNA of the CDR3 is TGTGCCAGTAGTCTGGGACTAGCGGGAGCAGATACGCAGTATTTT. The chain has TRBV19 and TRBJ2-3; 14 bases fit TRBD2. Losses at the gene ends were 5 bases for V and 4 bases for J; bases not matched to a gene: 2. The length of the CDR3 is 15 residues. Germline values: CDR1 LNHDA, CDR2 SQIVND (reference sequence).